The rows below give T cell receptor beta chains drawn from one sample of a study of blood T cell repertoires in COVID-19. The table came from immunoSEQ multiplex PCR; TCRdb's copy has only in-frame clones and leaves some out. The table has hundreds of thousands of clones, around nine tenths seen once; the top ten hold approximately 4.2%. The sequenced sample consisted of peripheral blood. These receptors originate from a man aged 40-55 years with acute or convalescent COVID-19. Both conserved end residues are trimmed from each CDR3. Each record gives: J gene, V gene, CDR3 length, D gene, CDR3 protein. D genes are given only for firm matches.

TRBJ1-1 TRBV24-1 15 TRBD1 ATSDSSSGTGTNEAF
TRBJ1-3 TRBV6-6 12 TRBD1 ASRLQGAESTIY
TRBJ1-3 TRBV5-1 14 TRBD1 ASSPGQGGTGNTIY
TRBJ1-6 TRBV30 13 - AWRGWGRYNSPLH
TRBJ1-3 TRBV7-9 14 - ASSRWSGAGWNTIY
TRBJ2-1 TRBV11-3 13 - ASSSGSSSYNEQF
TRBJ1-6 TRBV5-4 12 - ASSARTAQSPLH
TRBJ2-7 TRBV5-1 12 - ASSSGTPTYEQY
TRBJ1-5 TRBV6-2/TRBV6-3 12 TRBD1 ASSGTGGRQPQH
TRBJ2-7 TRBV12-3/TRBV12-4 10 - ASSLSQYEQY
TRBJ2-2 TRBV23-1 12 - ASSWATNTGELF
TRBJ2-1 TRBV24-1 13 TRBD2 ATSVAGGPHNEQF
TRBJ1-2 TRBV11-2 11 - ASSLQFAFEHT
TRBJ2-1 TRBV9 13 TRBD2 ASSVASGGANEQF
TRBJ1-1 TRBV25-1 11 - ASSSQTNTEAF
TRBJ1-1 TRBV6-1 14 - ASSEFSVLMNTEAF
TRBJ2-3 TRBV30 13 TRBD2 AWSLAGGRIDTQY
TRBJ1-2 TRBV7-2 14 - ASSFTATTRGYGYT
TRBJ2-7 TRBV19 12 TRBD2 ASSRGGEGYEQY
TRBJ1-1 TRBV5-1 12 - ASSLFEVGTEAF
TRBJ2-2 TRBV12-3/TRBV12-4 11 TRBD1 ASNTGGTGELF
TRBJ1-4 TRBV12-5 12 - ASGSGLVNEKLF
TRBJ1-2 TRBV7-9 12 TRBD1 ASSSMTGNYGYT
TRBJ2-7 TRBV4-1 13 - ASSQEGGSSYEQY
TRBJ2-5 TRBV25-1 15 - ASSVLAPGSHQETQY
TRBJ1-3 TRBV19 14 TRBD1 ASSGWTGEYGNTIY
TRBJ2-1 TRBV11-2 16 - ASSLWRDRGKMRPEQF
TRBJ1-3 TRBV2 12 - ASSARGTGNTIY
TRBJ2-7 TRBV7-8 12 - ASSLSQGNYEQY
TRBJ1-1 TRBV6-6 12 - ASSFGASNTEAF
TRBJ1-2 TRBV11-2 12 - ASSLARRGYGYT
TRBJ2-7 TRBV11-2 15 - ASSLDLSQVGPYEQY
TRBJ1-4 TRBV2 12 TRBD1 ASSLRGINEKLF
TRBJ1-6 TRBV30 13 TRBD1 ARTEGANYNSPLH
TRBJ1-2 TRBV20-1 9 - SASDTYGYT
TRBJ1-4 TRBV30 13 - AWSGLGQANEKLF
TRBJ2-3 TRBV5-1 14 TRBD2 ASSSGLAGGTDTQY
TRBJ2-2 TRBV9 14 TRBD2 ASSVWGGTYTGELF
TRBJ2-3 TRBV28 13 - ASSYYANGADTQY
TRBJ1-1 TRBV5-1 12 TRBD1 ASSGQGSNTEAF
TRBJ1-2 TRBV3-1/TRBV3-2 12 - ASSLFTVNYGYT
TRBJ2-7 TRBV20-1 9 - SAGTTYEQY
TRBJ2-7 TRBV9 12 - ASSPQGDRAEQY
TRBJ2-1 TRBV19 14 TRBD2 ASSSPGLAVYNEQF
TRBJ1-1 TRBV30 13 - AWSARGGWDTEAF
TRBJ1-5 TRBV11-2 11 - ASSLAPDQPQH
TRBJ1-3 TRBV7-2 13 - ASSQNRMVGNTIY
TRBJ2-3 TRBV27 12 TRBD2 ASSLGDGGDTQY
TRBJ2-3 TRBV4-1 15 TRBD2 ASSQGRAGGRTDTQY
TRBJ2-7 TRBV5-8 12 - ASSPPLQDYEQY